Below, 7 T cell receptor beta chains from the same sample are listed, as sequenced in a study of cytomegalovirus exposure and HLA in healthy donors. PCR primers comprised 60 Vbeta and 13 Jbeta primers. Some clones are missing from TCRdb's copy, which holds only in-frame ones; the method was immunoSEQ multiplex PCR. This table holds around 180,000 clones, about four fifths found once. Sequencing used PBMCs. The receptors here all came from a man between 18 and 29 years old in good health and CMV-seronegative.

This clone was found a few times. J is TRBJ2-3 and V is TRBV6-1; weak D call: TRBD2 (6 bases). The V gene lost 2 bases and the J gene lost 10 bases, with 7 bases spanning the gap. CDR3 length: 11 amino acids. Germline loops: CDR1 MNHNS, CDR2 SASEGT. CDR3 nucleotide sequence: TGTGCCAGCAGTGAAAGGGACTCGCAGTATTTT. This encodes CASSERDSQYF.

A single count supports this clone. V gene TRBV10-3 combines with J gene TRBJ1-6, with D perhaps matching TRBD1 (5 bases). Germline values: CDR1 ENHRY, CDR2 SYGVKD. The V and J ends lost 11 bases and 0 bases respectively, with 26 bases between them. This CDR3 region has 19 residues. The CDR3 loop is CASHPGGRPASSYNSPLHF. The DNA of the CDR3 is TGTGCCTCCCACCCCGGGGGACGGCCGGCTAGCTCCTATAATTCACCCCTCCACTTT.

This chain joins TRBV10-3 and TRBJ2-5; D not certain. Trimming pared 4 bases from V and 2 bases from J, leaving 8 bases between. This CDR3 is 13 amino acids long. Germline CDR1 ENHRY, CDR2 SYGVKD. This CDR3 reads CAISGGSQETQYF. The CDR3, as DNA: TGTGCCATCAGTGGAGGATCACAAGAGACCCAGTACTTC.

The chain has TRBV15 and TRBJ1-4; 9 nucleotides agree with TRBD1. This CDR3 comprises 15 residues. Germline V lookup: CDR1 LNHNV, CDR2 YYDKDF (reference sequence). The V gene end was trimmed by 3 bases and the J gene end by 6 bases; junction bases not matched to a gene: 5. This CDR3 reads CATSRGTGWDEKLFF. The CDR3 nucleotides read TGTGCCACCAGCAGGGGGACAGGGTGGGATGAAAAACTGTTTTTT.

The table lists this clone with a count of one. The chain links TRBV10-2 to TRBJ2-6, with D unresolved. Deletions cut 4 bases from V and 0 bases from J, with 7 bases between. CDR3 length equals 15 residues. CDR1 and CDR2 (germline): WSHSY, SAAADI. CDR3: CASSVDRSGANVLTF. The CDR3 nucleotides are TGCGCCAGCAGTGTAGATCGCTCTGGGGCCAACGTCCTGACTTTC.

This CDR3 reads CASRSQREVKETQYF. CDR3 in DNA: TGTGCCAGCAGATCCCAGCGGGAGGTGAAAGAGACCCAGTACTTC. This sequence joins TRBV5-4 and TRBJ2-5, with 9 bases that match TRBD2. This CDR3 contains 15 residues. V lost 5 bases and J lost 3; bases outside the gene matches: 8. The germline V gene has CDR1 SGHNT and CDR2 YYREEE (reference sequence).

The V and J genes are TRBV7-9 and TRBJ1-5; 9 nucleotides align to TRBD1. This CDR3 is 15 amino acids long. CDR1 is SEHNR, CDR2 FQNEAQ, per germline (reference sequence). Unmatched junction bases numbered 6, after V lost 5 bases and J lost 4 bases. The CDR3 here is CASSRTGTGNQPQHF. In DNA form, the CDR3 reads TGTGCCAGCAGCCGCACCGGGACAGGGAATCAGCCCCAGCATTTT.